This T cell receptor beta chain was observed in a study of blood T cell repertoires in COVID-19. Study in general: COVID-19 samples from acute and convalescent phases originated in the United States, Italy and Spain. PBMCs, B-cell-depleted T cells, or T cells were the source of the cDNA or gDNA that made up the material.

Clinical histories supplied by participants themselves formed the basis of cohort assignment. V dropped 6 bases and J dropped 0; count of bases not matched to a gene: 7. CDR1 is SNHLY and CDR2 is FYNNEI in the germline V gene. There are 15 residues in the CDR3. The authors' processing: Cell counts per sample came from amplifying reference gene primers. Profiled with immunoSEQ multiplex PCR; TCRdb holds only in-frame clones, not every one. D and trimming were read from the DNA, whereas the V and J calls and clone size are those reported in that table. The sample contains some 380,000 clones, approximately 86% of which appear only once.

Sequencing was done on a sample of PBMCs or T cells enriched from blood (not recorded which). This TCR came from a middle-aged woman with acute COVID-19. The V gene is TRBV2, the J gene TRBJ2-5; 7 bases map to TRBD1. CDR3 protein: CASRRDSPYQETQYF. CDR3 DNA sequence: TGTGCCAGCAGGAGGGACAGTCCGTACCAAGAGACCCAGTACTTC.